Sequencing of this T cell receptor beta chain was carried out in a study of cytomegalovirus exposure and HLA in healthy donors. Study-level results: Productive status was seen about 87% or about 30% of the time for most TCR beta V segments in an earlier analysis. A missense variant in DCLRE1C was later tied to TCR beta V- and J-gene trimming. The majority of TCR sequences were rare, yet some public TCRs appeared in many donors.

Worth noting for this clone: Its antigen is currently unknown.

PCR was performed using 60 Vbeta and 13 Jbeta primers. Produced via immunoSEQ multiplex PCR; TCRdb's table is partial and in-frame only. The repertoire holds some 57,000 clones, with around two thirds as singletons. This CDR3 is built from 17 residues. Germline values: CDR1 PRHDT, CDR2 FYEKMQ (reference sequence). V lost 3 bases and J 4 bases, leaving 21 bases between the germline ends. The chain combines TRBV13 with TRBJ1-2; D is unclear. The source is a woman aged 60-75 years in good health and CMV-seropositive. The sequencing input was PBMCs. In DNA, the CDR3 is TGTGCCAGCAGCTTCCGACATCCTTCCTCTCCCTTCTATGGCTACACCTTC. Amino acid sequence: CASSFRHPSSPFYGYTF.